A selection of T cell receptor beta chains follows, all from one sample in a study of T-cell memory formation after mild COVID-19. TCRdb analysed the 5' RACE reads with MiXCR anew, one entry per CDR3 protein. Among 150,000 to 200,000 distinct CDR3 sequences, roughly 10% were seen once, and the ten largest hold approximately 3.8%. The sample consisted of PBMCs or a T cell subset sorted from them (not recorded which). These TCRs come from a man younger than 30 who had mild COVID-19 (a few samples of this study predate the infection). Cell type and time point are not known. The CDR3 runs from the conserved cysteine through the conserved F or W. A D gene is named only where the DNA matches it firmly. Size is stated for part of the rows, as once, few or many counts, or as a class when the clone is expanded.

CATSPYRGPDTGELFF,TGTGCCACCAGTCCCTACAGGGGGCCGGACACCGGGGAGCTGTTTTTT,TRBJ2-2,TRBV24-1,-,TRBD1
CASSSTDIGGTEAFF,TGCGCCAGCAGCTCGACGGACATCGGAGGGACTGAAGCTTTCTTT,TRBJ1-1,TRBV5-1,few,-
CASSSGGRRRETQYF,TGTGCCAGCAGCTCGGGCGGGAGGAGGAGGGAGACCCAGTACTTC,TRBJ2-5,TRBV11-2,few,TRBD2
CATKISSSTGELFF,TGTGCCACCAAGATAAGCTCCTCCACCGGGGAGCTGTTTTTT,TRBJ2-2,TRBV7-3,many,-
CASSPQDGYTF,TGTGCCAGCTCACCTCAAGATGGCTACACCTTC,TRBJ1-2,TRBV18,-,-
CASSQGAGTSRSYNEQFF,TGTGCCAGCAGCCAGGGGGCCGGGACTAGCCGATCCTACAATGAGCAGTTCTTC,TRBJ2-1,TRBV4-2,-,TRBD2
CSARDGTRSSYEQYF,TGCAGTGCTAGAGACGGAACTAGATCCTCCTACGAGCAGTACTTC,TRBJ2-7,TRBV20-1,-,-
CASSSRAPTQETQYF,TGTGCCAGCAGCTCACGGGCCCCCACCCAAGAGACCCAGTACTTC,TRBJ2-5,TRBV7-9,-,-
CSALEQGDQPQHF,TGCAGTGCTCTAGAACAGGGGGATCAGCCCCAGCATTTT,TRBJ1-5,TRBV20-1,once,TRBD1
CSVGKGSPYNEQFF,TGCAGCGTTGGAAAAGGGTCTCCCTACAATGAGCAGTTCTTC,TRBJ2-1,TRBV29-1,few,-
CASSQGPRGTF,TGTGCCAGCAGCCAAGGGCCCCGCGGGACCTTC,TRBJ1-2,TRBV12-3/TRBV12-4,few,-
CASSLGTGAGYTF,TGTGCCAGCAGTTTGGGGACAGGGGCTGGCTACACCTTC,TRBJ1-2,TRBV12-3/TRBV12-4,-,TRBD1
CASSVASGGARETQYF,TGTGCCAGCAGCGTAGCTAGCGGGGGGGCCAGAGAGACCCAGTACTTC,TRBJ2-5,TRBV9,-,TRBD2
CASSLGRDAGGTDTQYF,TGTGCCAGCAGCCTGGGTCGTGATGCGGGGGGTACAGATACGCAGTATTTT,TRBJ2-3,TRBV7-3,-,TRBD2
CSARAGTEAFF,TGCAGTGCTAGAGCTGGCACTGAAGCTTTCTTT,TRBJ1-1,TRBV20-1,few,-
CATSRDQNQPQHF,TGTGCCACCAGCAGAGATCAGAATCAGCCCCAGCATTTT,TRBJ1-5,TRBV15,many,-
CASSLASAPLESEAFF,TGCGCCAGCAGCTTGGCCTCTGCGCCGCTTGAGTCTGAAGCTTTCTTT,TRBJ1-1,TRBV5-1,-,-
CASSLRPAGGHLRQETQYF,TGTGCCAGCAGCCTGCGGCCGGCGGGGGGCCACCTCCGTCAAGAGACCCAGTACTTC,TRBJ2-5,TRBV7-2,-,TRBD2